This TCR beta chain was sequenced for a study of blood T cell repertoires in COVID-19. Looking at the study overall: The origin of the acute and convalescent COVID-19 samples was the United States, Italy and Spain.

In germline, CDR1 is SGHVS, CDR2 FQNEAQ. This CDR3 comprises 15 residues. J was trimmed by 7 bases and V by 5 bases; bases with no gene match: 8. Method: immunoSEQ multiplex PCR; TCRdb's copy keeps in-frame clones and lacks some. Of tens of thousands of clones in the sample, around 86% were seen once. The chain recombines TRBV7-8 with TRBJ1-4, with 9 bases aligning to TRBD1. The clonotype originates from a man aged 60 to 69 with active COVID-19. Sample: peripheral blood. CDR3 sequence: CASSPPGQGLEKLFF. In nucleotides, the CDR3 is TGTGCCAGCAGCCCACCGGGACAGGGTCTTGAAAAACTGTTTTTT.